This T cell receptor beta chain was captured in a study of OX40 agonist ivuxolimab in advanced cancers. On the study more broadly: Earlier treatment with anti-PD-1, anti-PD-L1 or anti-CTLA-4 was permitted, and under 50% had received some.

TCRdb's copy holds only in-frame clones and misses some; the assay was immunoSEQ multiplex PCR. The repertoire has 90,000 or so clones, more than 75% of them found once; the top ten carry 3.5% to 5.5%. The CDR3 contains 16 residues. Germline assignment: CDR1 SNHLY and CDR2 FYNNEI. The V end was cut by 6 bases, the J end by 3 bases, with 18 bases between. This clone came up a few times. The chain links TRBV2 to TRBJ1-5; D perhaps matches TRBD1 (5 bases). The sequence was collected from an adult with an advanced solid tumor such as melanoma, head and neck, liver or kidney cancer. Sequenced here: CD4+ or CD8+ T cells sorted from blood, sampled in a trial of the OX40 agonist ivuxolimab. For the CDR3, the DNA is TGTGCCAGCAGAGTTGGGGGAGTGGGGTTCAATCAGCCCCAGCATTTT. It translates to CASRVGGVGFNQPQHF. Full variable domain (rest looked up from reference TRBV2 and TRBJ1-5): EPEVTQTPSHQVTQMGQEVILRCVPISNHLYFYWYRQILGQKVEFLVSFYNNEISEKSEIFDDQFSVERPDGSNFTLKIRSTKLEDSAMYFCASRVGGVGFNQPQHFGDGTRLSIL.